The entry that follows covers one TCR beta chain sequence. This sample was taken from a study of shared clonotypes between healthy human individuals. Study background: Each donor had three CD4 naive, three CD4 memory, two CD8 naive and one CD8 memory plate.

Clones were sequenced by immunoSEQ multiplex PCR, and TCRdb holds only the in-frame ones, with some missing. The repertoire holds millions of clones, with just over 90% as singletons. The TCR comes from a man aged 18 to 30 in good health. Some clones in this sample may be carry-over from other donors' samples. Sequencing was done on a sample of naive CD4+ T cells from PBMCs. Subset noted: CD45RA+ positively selected.

Here the CDR3 reads CASRGPAPAGELFF. In DNA form, the CDR3 reads TGTGCCAGCAGGGGGCCAGCCCCCGCCGGGGAGCTGTTTTTT. The chain is built from TRBV2 and TRBJ2-2, with a tentative D call TRBD1 (5 bases). Per germline, CDR1 SNHLY and CDR2 FYNNEI. V lost 6 bases, J lost 6 bases, and 14 bases lay in between. The CDR3 runs to 14 residues. Full variable domain (rest looked up from reference TRBV2 and TRBJ2-2): EPEVTQTPSHQVTQMGQEVILRCVPISNHLYFYWYRQILGQKVEFLVSFYNNEISEKSEIFDDQFSVERPDGSNFTLKIRSTKLEDSAMYFCASRGPAPAGELFFGEGSRLTVL.